These 24 T cell receptor beta chains originate from one sample sequenced in a study of blood T cell repertoires in COVID-19. Here immunoSEQ multiplex PCR was the method, and the copy in TCRdb shows in-frame clones only, minus some. Of thousands of clones listed, 75% to 90% are singletons. The material sequenced was peripheral blood. All receptors come from a man in his 60s with acute or convalescent COVID-19.

The chain uses TRBV7-9 and TRBJ2-4; 9 bases map to TRBD2. Looked up from germline, CDR1 is SEHNR and CDR2 is FQNEAQ (reference sequence). J gave up 1 base and V 5 bases, and 9 bases lay outside the gene matches. CDR3 length: 17 residues. The DNA for the CDR3 is TGTGCCAGCAGCCCCCGCCGGCTAGCGGGGGCCAAAAACATTCAGTACTTC. This gives the protein CASSPRRLAGAKNIQYF. Supplemented by reference TRBV7-9 and TRBJ2-4, the full variable domain reads DTGVSQNPRHKITKRGQNVTFRCDPISEHNRLYWYRQTLGQGPEFLTYFQNEAQLEKSRLLSDRFSAERPKGSFSTLEIQRTEQGDSAMYLCASSPRRLAGAKNIQYFGAGTRLSVL.

This chain connects TRBV5-6 to TRBJ1-3; no definite D call. The length of the CDR3 is 16 residues. Trimming took 1 base from V and 0 from J, leaving 11 bases between them. Germline values: CDR1 SGHDT, CDR2 YYEEEE. The CDR3 reads CASSLLQINSGNTIYF. CDR3 bases: TGTGCCAGCAGCTTGCTTCAGATAAACTCTGGAAACACCATATATTTT. The variable domain in full, completed from reference TRBV5-6 and TRBJ1-3, reads DAGVTQSPTHLIKTRGQQVTLRCSPKSGHDTVSWYQQALGQGPQFIFQYYEEEERQRGNFPDRFSGHQFPNYSSELNVNALLLGDSALYLCASSLLQINSGNTIYFGEGSWLTVV.

This chain links TRBV4-1 with TRBJ2-1; D is possibly TRBD2 (6 bases). CDR1 is MGHRA, CDR2 YSYEKL, per germline. There are 18 residues in the CDR3. Trimming left V 0 bases short and J 12 bases short, with 27 bases between. CDR3 in amino acids: CASSQDPPADYSFLGQFF. The CDR3 DNA is TGCGCCAGCAGCCAAGACCCACCAGCGGACTATTCTTTCTTAGGGCAGTTCTTC.

The V gene is TRBV29-1, the J gene TRBJ2-1; 7 bases are shared with TRBD2. The CDR3 loop spans 14 amino acids. J was trimmed by 6 bases and V by 1 base; bases with no gene match: 6. Germline CDR1 SQVTM, CDR2 ANQGSEA. In DNA, the CDR3 is TGCAGCGTTGAAGGGGCAGGGAGGGTCAATGAGCAGTTCTTC. Residues: CSVEGAGRVNEQFF.

V usage is TRBV6-5 and J usage is TRBJ2-4; D is possibly TRBD2 (5 bases). CDR1 MNHEY and CDR2 SVGAGI come from the germline V gene. The CDR3 totals 15 residues. The V and J ends lost 5 bases and 3 bases respectively, with 14 bases between them. DNA for the CDR3: TGTGCCAGCAGTCCCCCCGGGGTAGGCAAAAACATTCAGTACTTC. Protein: CASSPPGVGKNIQYF.

The chain couples TRBV2 to TRBJ1-6; 7 bases are a match to TRBD1. V dropped 6 bases and J dropped 7; count of bases not matched to a gene: 9. The CDR3 runs to 15 residues. Germline V gene lookup returns CDR1 SNHLY and CDR2 FYNNEI. Written as DNA, the CDR3 is TGTGCCAGCAGGGCCGGGACAGCTAAAAATTCACCCCTCCACTTT. It yields the protein CASRAGTAKNSPLHF. Complete variable domain (other parts from reference TRBV2 and TRBJ1-6): EPEVTQTPSHQVTQMGQEVILRCVPISNHLYFYWYRQILGQKVEFLVSFYNNEISEKSEIFDDQFSVERPDGSNFTLKIRSTKLEDSAMYFCASRAGTAKNSPLHFGNGTRLTVT.

This clone was counted only a few times. The chain has TRBV6-2 or TRBV6-3 and TRBJ2-2; the match to TRBD2 covers 8 bases. CDR1 and CDR2 from the germline V gene are MNHEY and SVGEGT. Losses at the gene ends were 2 bases for V and 1 base for J; bases not matched to a gene: 6. The CDR3 length is 17 residues. Here the CDR3 reads CASSYKAGALNTGELFF. The CDR3 coding sequence is TGTGCCAGCAGTTACAAAGCGGGGGCCCTGAACACCGGGGAGCTGTTTTTT.

The chain carries TRBV7-2 and TRBJ1-2; 7 nucleotides line up with TRBD1. The CDR3 runs to 14 residues. The germline gives CDR1 SGHTA, CDR2 FQGNSA. V lost 6 bases and J lost 3; bases outside the gene matches: 7. The CDR3: CASSMTTGDYGYTF. The CDR3 bases are TGTGCCAGCAGTATGACTACAGGGGACTATGGCTACACCTTC.

This clone was recorded only once. The chain employs TRBV5-1 and TRBJ2-5; 7 nucleotides agree with TRBD2. V gave up 3 bases and J gave up 5 bases; unmatched junction bases: 13. From germline, CDR1 is SGHRS and CDR2 YFSETQ. The CDR3 has 16 amino acids. For the CDR3, the DNA is TGCGCCAGCAGCTGGGACCCCGGAGGGGAGGGGGAGACCCAGTACTTC. This encodes CASSWDPGGEGETQYF. The variable domain in full, with the rest retrieved from reference TRBV5-1 and TRBJ2-5, is KAGVTQTPRYLIKTRGQQVTLSCSPISGHRSVSWYQQTPGQGLQFLFEYFSETQRNKGNFPGRFSGRQFSNSRSEMNVSTLELGDSALYLCASSWDPGGEGETQYFGPGTRLLVL.

The chain recombines TRBV5-1 with TRBJ2-7; D call uncertain. CDR3 size: 18 residues. Between the trimmed V and J ends, which lost 1 base and 0 bases, there was a span of 20 bases. CDR1 and CDR2 (germline): SGHRS, YFSETQ. Here the CDR3 reads CASSLNLWWNEVSYEQYF. For the CDR3, the DNA is TGCGCCAGCAGCTTGAATTTGTGGTGGAATGAGGTCTCCTACGAGCAGTACTTC.

This chain connects TRBV5-6 to TRBJ1-4; possibly TRBD1 for D (6 bases). Germline V gene sequence: CDR1 SGHDT, CDR2 YYEEEE. The V and J ends lost 4 bases and 10 bases respectively, with 17 bases between them. The CDR3 is 14 residues long. The CDR3 sequence is CASSGLQGGGKLFF. CDR3 in DNA: TGTGCCAGCAGCGGTCTACAGGGTGGGGGAAAACTGTTTTTT.

The rearrangement uses TRBV5-6 and TRBJ2-3; no clear D gene. V lost 2 bases, J lost 8 bases, and 9 bases lay in between. This CDR3 has 12 residues. Germline V CDR1 and CDR2: SGHDT, YYEEEE. DNA for the CDR3: TGTGCCAGCAGCTTTCAGAACCCTACGCAGTATTTT. It codes for CASSFQNPTQYF.

The rearrangement joins TRBV18 to TRBJ1-1; D call uncertain. Between the trimmed V and J ends, which lost 6 bases and 3 bases, there was a span of 14 bases. This CDR3 is built from 14 residues. The germline CDR1 and CDR2 sequences are KGHSH and LQKENI. The chain's CDR3 is CASSRASQHTEAFF. The CDR3 region has the DNA TGTGCCAGCTCCCGAGCGTCCCAGCACACTGAAGCTTTCTTT.

The rearrangement joins TRBV4-1 to TRBJ1-1, with TRBD1 matching over 10 bases. CDR1 is MGHRA and CDR2 is YSYEKL in the germline V gene. The CDR3 consists of 16 residues. V was pared by 0 bases and J by 4 bases, with 5 bases of the junction left unmatched. The CDR3 spells CASSQDPGTGATEAFF. In nucleotides, the CDR3 is TGCGCCAGCAGCCAAGATCCCGGGACAGGGGCCACTGAAGCTTTCTTT.

This clone was observed a single time. The chain uses TRBV4-1 and TRBJ1-6; maybe TRBD1 (6 bases). The germline gives CDR1 MGHRA, CDR2 YSYEKL. Trimming took off 6 bases at V and 9 bases at J, with 15 bases between the two ends. The CDR3 contains 14 residues. CDR3 loop: CASSPAGAGSPLHF. DNA of the CDR3: TGCGCCAGCAGTCCGGCAGGGGCTGGTTCACCCCTCCACTTT.

The chain has TRBV28 and TRBJ1-1, with TRBD1 identical over 9 bases. The CDR3 length is 17 residues. Germline V gene data show CDR1 as MDHEN and CDR2 as SYDVKM. Losses at the gene ends were 6 bases for V and 11 bases for J; bases not matched to a gene: 22. This CDR3 reads CASRSEHPGQGSVEAFF. The CDR3 DNA is TGTGCCAGCAGGTCAGAGCATCCGGGACAGGGTAGTGTTGAGGCTTTCTTT.

The chain joins TRBV6-1 to TRBJ2-1; 8 nucleotides line up with TRBD2. In germline, CDR1 is MNHNS, CDR2 SASEGT. CDR3 length: 17 amino acids. V gave up 1 base and J gave up 3 bases; unmatched junction bases: 8. CDR3 bases: TGTGCCAGCAGTGAAGGGAGGGCGGGAGGCCTCTACAATGAGCAGTTCTTC. It specifies CASSEGRAGGLYNEQFF.

V and J are TRBV2 and TRBJ1-1; weak D call: TRBD1 (5 bases). V lost 6 bases and J 1 base, leaving 12 bases between the germline ends. Germline CDR1 reads SNHLY; CDR2 reads FYNNEI. This CDR3 is 14 amino acids long. CDR3 sequence (DNA): TGTGCCAGCAGCGCGGGACTGACGAACACTGAAGCTTTCTTT. Translating gives CASSAGLTNTEAFF.

The J gene is TRBJ2-5, the V gene TRBV7-2; D perhaps matches TRBD2 (6 bases). V was clipped by 5 bases and J by 4 bases, with 17 bases between them. CDR1 and CDR2 (germline): SGHTA, FQGNSA. This CDR3 is built from 15 residues. CDR3 region: CASSRSTGVAETQYF. CDR3 nucleotides: TGTGCCAGCAGCAGAAGCACGGGGGTGGCAGAGACCCAGTACTTC.

V is TRBV5-8 and J is TRBJ2-1; 13 bases align to TRBD2. Losses at the gene ends were 2 bases for V and 5 bases for J; bases not matched to a gene: 4. The CDR3 is 16 residues long. Looked up from germline, CDR1 is SGHTS and CDR2 is YDEGEE. The CDR3 DNA reads as TGTGCCAGCAGCTTAATGGGACTAGCGGGGAACAATGAGCAGTTCTTC. Translated: CASSLMGLAGNNEQFF.

Comments on this clone: Relative to the germline gene, one junction end is altered; a read error may explain this. This rearrangement joins TRBV3-1 (or the pseudogene TRBV3-2) to TRBJ2-3, with 7 bases lining up with TRBD2. The CDR3 consists of 13 residues. CDR1 and CDR2 (germline): LGHDT, YNNKEL (reference sequence). This chain's CDR3 is CASSQTSIDTQYF. In nucleotides, the CDR3 is TGTGCCAGCAGCCAGACTAGCATAGATACGCAGTATTTT.

CDR3 region: CASSREGQGRTGELFF. For the CDR3, the DNA is TGTGCCAGCAGTCGGGAAGGACAGGGAAGAACCGGGGAGCTGTTTTTT. The genes are TRBV5-8 and TRBJ2-2; 8 positions match TRBD1. J lost 5 bases, V lost 5 bases, and 11 bases had no gene match. Looked up from germline, CDR1 is SGHTS and CDR2 is YDEGEE. The CDR3 extends over 16 amino acids.

The chain has TRBV13 and TRBJ2-5; 7 bases map to TRBD1. The V gene's germline CDR1 is PRHDT and CDR2 FYEKMQ (reference sequence). This CDR3 comprises 15 residues. Germline trimming cut 2 bases from V and 5 bases from J; bases unmatched to any gene: 8. CDR3 in DNA: TGTGCCAGCAGCTTATCGGCAGGGGGTATGGAGACCCAGTACTTC. It is translated as CASSLSAGGMETQYF.

The V and J genes are TRBV27 and TRBJ2-2; D remains ambiguous. Trimming cost V 4 bases and J 7 bases, with 13 bases left between them. The germline CDR1 and CDR2 sequences are MNHEY and SMNVEV (reference sequence). This CDR3 has 14 amino acids. The CDR3 protein is CASSSSWVNGELFF. The CDR3 DNA sequence: TGTGCCAGCAGTTCTAGTTGGGTCAACGGGGAGCTGTTTTTT.